The sequence of this T cell receptor beta chain was determined in a study of T cells in Graves' hyperthyroidism and ophthalmopathy. This CDR3 spans 11 amino acids. Trimming stripped 2 bases from V and 3 bases from J, with 5 bases between. Germline V CDR1 and CDR2: GTSNPN, SVGIG (reference sequence). Study findings and constraints: Blood shared most expanded thyroid clonotypes above 0.001.

This clonotype occurred many times. Its antigen is as yet unknown. Inclusion characteristics of ophthalmopathy patients comprised a Clinical Activity Score of at least 3, a NOSPECS grade of at least 4, and duration under 3 months. Researchers amplified the TCR beta CDR3 regions from RNA transcripts. When the TCR CDR3 underwent first-round RT-PCR, the HTBI primer set was used. TCRdb processed the multiplex PCR reads anew with MiXCR; each CDR3 protein has one entry. The table includes about 410,000 distinct CDR3 sequences, roughly 14% detected once. This sequence joins TRBV30 and TRBJ2-7; no definite D call. Sequenced: blood. This TCR was sampled from a man aged 18 to 29 with Graves' ophthalmopathy. The CDR3 DNA sequence: TGTGCCTGGAGTATCTACTACGAGCAGTACTTC. This codes for CAWSIYYEQYF.